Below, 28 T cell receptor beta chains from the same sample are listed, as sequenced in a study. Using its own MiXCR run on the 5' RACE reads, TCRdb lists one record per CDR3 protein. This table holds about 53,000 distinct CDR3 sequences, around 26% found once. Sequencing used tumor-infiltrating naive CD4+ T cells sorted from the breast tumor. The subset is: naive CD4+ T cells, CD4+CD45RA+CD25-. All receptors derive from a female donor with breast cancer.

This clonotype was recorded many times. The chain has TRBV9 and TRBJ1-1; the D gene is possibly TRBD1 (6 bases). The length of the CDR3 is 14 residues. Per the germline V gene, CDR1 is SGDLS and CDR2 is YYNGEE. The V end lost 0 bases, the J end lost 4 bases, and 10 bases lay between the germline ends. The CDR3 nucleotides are TGTGCCAGCAGCGTAGCTCCGGACAGCACTGAAGCTTTCTTT. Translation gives CASSVAPDSTEAFF.

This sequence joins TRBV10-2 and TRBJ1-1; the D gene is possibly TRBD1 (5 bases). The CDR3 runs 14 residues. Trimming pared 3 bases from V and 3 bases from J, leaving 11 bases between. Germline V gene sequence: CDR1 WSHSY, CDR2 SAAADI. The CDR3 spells CASSERGWDTEAFF. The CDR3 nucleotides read TGCGCCAGCAGTGAAAGGGGTTGGGACACTGAAGCTTTCTTT.

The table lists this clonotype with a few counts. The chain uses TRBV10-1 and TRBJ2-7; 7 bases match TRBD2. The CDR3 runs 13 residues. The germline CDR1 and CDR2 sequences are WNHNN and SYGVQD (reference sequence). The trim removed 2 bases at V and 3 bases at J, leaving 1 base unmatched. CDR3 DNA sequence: TGCGCCAGCAGTGAGGCTAGCGGCTACGAGCAGTACTTC. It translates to CASSEASGYEQYF.

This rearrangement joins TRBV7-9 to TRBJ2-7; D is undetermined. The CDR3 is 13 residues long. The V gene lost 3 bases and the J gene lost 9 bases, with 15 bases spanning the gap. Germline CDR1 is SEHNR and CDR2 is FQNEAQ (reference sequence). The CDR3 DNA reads TGTGCCAGCAGCTTTGCCAGGCCGGCGAGGCAGTACTTC. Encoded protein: CASSFARPARQYF.

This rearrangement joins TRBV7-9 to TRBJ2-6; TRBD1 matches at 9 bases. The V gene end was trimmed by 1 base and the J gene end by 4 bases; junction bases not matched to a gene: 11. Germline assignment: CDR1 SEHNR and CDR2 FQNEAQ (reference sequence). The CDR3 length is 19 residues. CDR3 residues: CASSLGVRDRDSGANVLTF. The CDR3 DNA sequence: TGTGCCAGCAGCTTAGGGGTACGGGACAGGGATTCCGGGGCCAACGTCCTGACTTTC.

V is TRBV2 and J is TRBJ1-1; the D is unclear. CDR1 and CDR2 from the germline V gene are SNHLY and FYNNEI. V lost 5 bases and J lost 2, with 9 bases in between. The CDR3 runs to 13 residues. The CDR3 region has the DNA TGTGCCAGCAGTCCCGACTCAAACACTGAAGCTTTCTTT. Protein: CASSPDSNTEAFF. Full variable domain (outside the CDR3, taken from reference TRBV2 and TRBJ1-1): EPEVTQTPSHQVTQMGQEVILRCVPISNHLYFYWYRQILGQKVEFLVSFYNNEISEKSEIFDDQFSVERPDGSNFTLKIRSTKLEDSAMYFCASSPDSNTEAFFGQGTRLTVV.

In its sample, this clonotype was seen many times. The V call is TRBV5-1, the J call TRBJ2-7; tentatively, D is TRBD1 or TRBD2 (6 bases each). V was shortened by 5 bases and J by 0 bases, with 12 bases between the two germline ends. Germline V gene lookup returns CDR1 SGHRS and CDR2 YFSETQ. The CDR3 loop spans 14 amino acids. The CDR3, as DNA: TGCGCCAGCAGGGTAGGGGGGAACTCCTACGAGCAGTACTTC. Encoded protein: CASRVGGNSYEQYF.

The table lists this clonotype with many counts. CDR3 DNA sequence: TGCGCCAGCAGCTTGGGCCAAGCGGACTCCTACAATGAGCAGTTCTTC. Translation gives CASSLGQADSYNEQFF. This chain joins TRBV5-1 and TRBJ2-1, with a weak D call TRBD2 (5 bases). CDR3 size: 16 residues. V was trimmed by 0 bases and J by 0 bases, leaving 10 bases between them. CDR1 SGHRS and CDR2 YFSETQ come from the germline V gene.

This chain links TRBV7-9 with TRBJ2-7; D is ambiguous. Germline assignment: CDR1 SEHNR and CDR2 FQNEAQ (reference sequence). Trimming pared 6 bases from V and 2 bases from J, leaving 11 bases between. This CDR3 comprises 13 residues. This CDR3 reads CASSTGRAYEQYF. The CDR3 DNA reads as TGTGCCAGCAGTACCGGACGGGCCTACGAGCAGTACTTC.

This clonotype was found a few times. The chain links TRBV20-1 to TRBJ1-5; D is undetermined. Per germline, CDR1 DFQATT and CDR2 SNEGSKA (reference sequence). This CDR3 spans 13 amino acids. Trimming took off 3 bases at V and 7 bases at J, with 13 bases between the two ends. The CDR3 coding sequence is TGCAGTGCTAGTCTCAGGTTGCACCAGCCCCAGCATTTT. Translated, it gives CSASLRLHQPQHF.

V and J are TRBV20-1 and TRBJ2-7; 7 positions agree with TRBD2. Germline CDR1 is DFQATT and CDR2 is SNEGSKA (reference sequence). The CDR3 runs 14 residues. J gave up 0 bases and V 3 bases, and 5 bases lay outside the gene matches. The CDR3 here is CSASTGTISYEQYF. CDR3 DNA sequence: TGCAGTGCTAGCACCGGGACTATCTCCTACGAGCAGTACTTC.

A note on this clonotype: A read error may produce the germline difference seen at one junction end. This CDR3 is CASSLLPGQGYEQCF. In DNA, the CDR3 is TGTGCCAGCAGCTTATTACCGGGACAGGGCTACGAGCAGTGCTTC. The chain joins TRBV7-8 to TRBJ2-7; 9 bases align to TRBD1. The CDR3 has 15 residues. CDR1 and CDR2 (germline): SGHVS, FQNEAQ.

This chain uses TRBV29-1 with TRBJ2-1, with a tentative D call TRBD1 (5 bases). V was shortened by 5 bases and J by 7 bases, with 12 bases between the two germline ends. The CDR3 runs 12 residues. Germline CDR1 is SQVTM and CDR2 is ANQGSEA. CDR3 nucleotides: TGCAGCGTTACGGACACACCTAATGAGCAGTTCTTC. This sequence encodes CSVTDTPNEQFF.

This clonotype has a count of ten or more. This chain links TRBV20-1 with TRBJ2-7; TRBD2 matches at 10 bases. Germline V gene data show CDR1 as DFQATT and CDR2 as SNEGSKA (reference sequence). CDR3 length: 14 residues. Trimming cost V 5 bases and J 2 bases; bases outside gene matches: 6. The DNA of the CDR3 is TGCAGTGCTGAAAGCGGGGGGGAAACCTACGAGCAGTACTTC. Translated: CSAESGGETYEQYF.

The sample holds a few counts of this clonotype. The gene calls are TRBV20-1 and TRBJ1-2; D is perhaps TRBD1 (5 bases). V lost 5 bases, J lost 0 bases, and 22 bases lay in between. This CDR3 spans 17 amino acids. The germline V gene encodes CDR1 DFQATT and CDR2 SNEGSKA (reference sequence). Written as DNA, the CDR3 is TGCAGTGCTGAGTTCCGGGGCACCCCACGGGCTAACTATGGCTACACCTTC. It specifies CSAEFRGTPRANYGYTF.

CDR3 residues: CASSLQGVSYEQYF. The CDR3 nucleotides are TGTGCCAGCAGCTTACAGGGTGTATCCTACGAGCAGTACTTC. This chain joins TRBV7-9 and TRBJ2-7; TRBD1 might be the D (5 bases). Germline assignment: CDR1 SEHNR and CDR2 FQNEAQ (reference sequence). V gave up 2 bases and J gave up 1 base, with 9 bases separating them. This CDR3 comprises 14 residues.

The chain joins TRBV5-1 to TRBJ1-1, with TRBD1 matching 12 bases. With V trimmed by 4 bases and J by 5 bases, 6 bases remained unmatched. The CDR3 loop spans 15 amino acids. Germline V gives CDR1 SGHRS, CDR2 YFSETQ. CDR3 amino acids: CASSMGQGALTEAFF. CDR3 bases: TGCGCCAGCAGCATGGGACAGGGGGCTTTGACTGAAGCTTTCTTT.

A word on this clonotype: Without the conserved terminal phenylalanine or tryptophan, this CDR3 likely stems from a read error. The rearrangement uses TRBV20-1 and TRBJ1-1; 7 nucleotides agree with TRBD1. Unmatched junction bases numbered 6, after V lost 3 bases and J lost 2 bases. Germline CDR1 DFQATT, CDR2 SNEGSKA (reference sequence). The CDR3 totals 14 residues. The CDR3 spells CSASKQGPNTEAFI. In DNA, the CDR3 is TGCAGTGCTAGTAAACAGGGGCCCAACACTGAAGCTTTCATT.

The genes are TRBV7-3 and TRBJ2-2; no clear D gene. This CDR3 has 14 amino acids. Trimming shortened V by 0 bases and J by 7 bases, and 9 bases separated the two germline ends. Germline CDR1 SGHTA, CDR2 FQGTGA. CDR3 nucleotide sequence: TGTGCCAGCAGCTTAACCCCCCGGGTCGGGGAGCTGTTTTTT. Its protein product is CASSLTPRVGELFF.

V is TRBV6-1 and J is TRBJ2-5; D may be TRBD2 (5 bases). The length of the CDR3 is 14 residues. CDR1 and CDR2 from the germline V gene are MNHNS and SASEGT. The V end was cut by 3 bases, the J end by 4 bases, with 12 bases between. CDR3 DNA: TGTGCCAGCAGTGACCCCTACAGCGGAGAGACCCAGTACTTC. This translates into CASSDPYSGETQYF.

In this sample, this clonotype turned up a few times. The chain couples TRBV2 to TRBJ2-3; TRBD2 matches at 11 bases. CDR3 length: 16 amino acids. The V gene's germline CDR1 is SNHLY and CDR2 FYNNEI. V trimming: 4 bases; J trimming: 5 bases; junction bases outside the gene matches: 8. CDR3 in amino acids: CASSVASGRIGDTQYF. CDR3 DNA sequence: TGTGCCAGCAGTGTGGCTAGCGGGAGGATTGGAGATACGCAGTATTTT.

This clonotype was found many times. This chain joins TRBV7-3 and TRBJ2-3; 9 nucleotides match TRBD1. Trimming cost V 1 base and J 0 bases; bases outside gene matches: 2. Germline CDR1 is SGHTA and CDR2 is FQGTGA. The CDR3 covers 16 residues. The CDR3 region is CASSLNRGLSTDTQYF. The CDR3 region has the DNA TGTGCCAGCAGCTTAAACAGGGGGCTCAGCACAGATACGCAGTATTTT.

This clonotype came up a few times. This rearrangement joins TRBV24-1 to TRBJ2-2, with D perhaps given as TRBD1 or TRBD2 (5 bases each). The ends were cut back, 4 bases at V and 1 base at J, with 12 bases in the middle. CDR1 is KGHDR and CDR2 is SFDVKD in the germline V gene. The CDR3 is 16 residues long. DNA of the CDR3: TGTGCCACCAGTGACCCGGGACGGGGGAACACCGGGGAGCTGTTTTTT. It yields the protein CATSDPGRGNTGELFF.

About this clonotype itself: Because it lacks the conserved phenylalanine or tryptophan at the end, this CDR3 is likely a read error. The CDR3 DNA sequence: TGTGCCAGCAGTTCCCCACGGGTAGCCAAAAACATTCAGTACTGC. Its protein is CASSSPRVAKNIQYC. The chain combines TRBV28 with TRBJ2-4, with D hard to call. CDR3 length: 15 amino acids. Trimming stripped 4 bases from V and 0 bases from J, with 10 bases between. CDR1 is MDHEN and CDR2 is SYDVKM in the germline V gene.

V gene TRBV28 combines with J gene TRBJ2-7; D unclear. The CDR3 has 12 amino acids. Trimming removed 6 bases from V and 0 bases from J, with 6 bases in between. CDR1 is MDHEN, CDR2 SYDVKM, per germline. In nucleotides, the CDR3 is TGTGCCAGCAGCCAGATCTCCTACGAGCAGTACTTC. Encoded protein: CASSQISYEQYF.

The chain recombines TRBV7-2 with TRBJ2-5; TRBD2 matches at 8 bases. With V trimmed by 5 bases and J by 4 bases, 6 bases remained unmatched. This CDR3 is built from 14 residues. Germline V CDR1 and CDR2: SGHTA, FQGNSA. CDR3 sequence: CASSKSGSGETQYF. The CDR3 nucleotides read TGTGCCAGCAGCAAAAGCGGGAGTGGAGAGACCCAGTACTTC.

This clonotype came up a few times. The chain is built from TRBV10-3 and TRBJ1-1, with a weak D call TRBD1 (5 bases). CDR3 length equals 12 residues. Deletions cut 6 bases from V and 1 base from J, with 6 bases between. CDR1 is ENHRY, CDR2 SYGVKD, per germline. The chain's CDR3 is CAISRANTEAFF. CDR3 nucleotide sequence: TGTGCCATCAGCAGGGCGAACACTGAAGCTTTCTTT.

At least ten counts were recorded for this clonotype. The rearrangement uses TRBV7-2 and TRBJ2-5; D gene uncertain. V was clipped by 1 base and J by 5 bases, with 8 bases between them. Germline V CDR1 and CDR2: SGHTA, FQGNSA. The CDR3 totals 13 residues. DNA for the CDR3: TGTGCCAGCAGCTTAGGGGTTCGGGAGACCCAGTACTTC. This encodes CASSLGVRETQYF. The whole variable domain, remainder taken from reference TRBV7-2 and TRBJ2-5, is GAGVSQSPSNKVTEKGKDVELRCDPISGHTALYWYRQSLGQGLEFLIYFQGNSAPDKSGLPSDRFSAERTGGSVSTLTIQRTQQEDSAVYLCASSLGVRETQYFGPGTRLLVL.